Listed below are T cell receptor beta chains from one sample, sequenced in a study of cytomegalovirus exposure and HLA in healthy donors. The repertoire was sequenced with immunoSEQ multiplex PCR; TCRdb's copy has only in-frame clones and lacks some. The repertoire holds 200,000 to 250,000 clones, with over 65% as singletons. Material for sequencing was PBMCs. The receptors here all came from a human donor in good health. Both conserved end residues are part of each CDR3. The D gene is left open where the match is weak. A clone size is listed for some rows: how often the clone was seen (once, few, many), or a class if it is expanded.

TRBJ2-1	NA	NA	TRBV11-3	CASSFEGVSYNEQFF	TGTGCCAGCAGCTTTGAAGGGGTTTCCTACAATGAGCAGTTCTTC
TRBJ1-5	TRBD1	NA	TRBV7-8	CASSPGTGGSQPQHF	TGTGCCAGCAGCCCCGGGACAGGGGGCTCGCAGCCCCAGCATTTT
TRBJ2-5	TRBD1	NA	TRBV25-1	CASSASTGPHQETQYF	TGTGCCAGCAGTGCCTCGACAGGGCCCCACCAAGAGACCCAGTACTTC
TRBJ2-2	TRBD1	NA	TRBV9	CASSGRTGGPGELFF	TGTGCCAGCAGCGGGAGGACAGGGGGCCCCGGGGAGCTGTTTTTT
TRBJ2-1	TRBD2	few	TRBV7-3	CASSFSGSSYNEQFF	TGTGCCAGCAGCTTTAGCGGGAGCTCCTACAATGAGCAGTTCTTC
TRBJ2-5	TRBD2	few	TRBV5-4	CASSLELAGALETQYF	TGTGCCAGCAGCTTGGAACTAGCGGGTGCTTTAGAGACCCAGTACTTC
TRBJ1-5	NA	NA	TRBV28	CASSLRPGFYSNQPQHF	TGTGCCAGCAGTTTGAGGCCAGGGTTTTATAGCAATCAGCCCCAGCATTTT
TRBJ2-1	TRBD1	NA	TRBV6-5	CASSGQVPYNEQFF	TGTGCCAGCAGTGGACAGGTGCCGTACAATGAGCAGTTCTTC
TRBJ1-4	TRBD1	NA	TRBV30	CAWSLTGVGEKLFF	TGTGCCTGGAGTCTGACAGGGGTTGGTGAAAAACTGTTTTTT
TRBJ2-7	TRBD1	once	TRBV19	CASKETGGRYEQYF	TGTGCCAGTAAGGAGACAGGGGGTCGCTACGAGCAGTACTTC
TRBJ1-1	NA	NA	TRBV2	CASRGLTNTEAFF	TGTGCCAGCAGGGGACTCACGAACACTGAAGCTTTCTTT
TRBJ2-1	TRBD2	NA	TRBV27	CASRRTRHEQFF	TGTGCCAGCAGGCGGACTAGACATGAGCAGTTCTTC
TRBJ2-1	TRBD2	NA	TRBV7-3	CASSRVPGGPNNEQFF	TGTGCCAGCAGCCGAGTACCGGGAGGGCCGAACAATGAGCAGTTCTTC
TRBJ2-1	TRBD2	NA	TRBV18	CASSPGLAEGNEQFF	TGTGCCAGCTCACCGGGACTAGCGGAAGGAAATGAGCAGTTCTTC
TRBJ2-7	NA	NA	TRBV15	CATSVRGEQYF	TGTGCCACCAGCGTCCGCGGGGAGCAGTACTTC
TRBJ2-7	NA	NA	TRBV18	CASSPPRGGSEQYF	TGTGCCAGCTCACCACCGAGGGGGGGGAGCGAGCAGTACTTC
TRBJ1-1	NA	NA	TRBV6-5	CASSYSKGRTEAFF	TGTGCCAGCAGTTACTCAAAGGGGAGGACTGAAGCTTTCTTT
TRBJ2-1	NA	few	TRBV6-4	CASSLEGRGNEQFF	TGTGCCAGCAGTCTGGAGGGTCGGGGGAATGAGCAGTTCTTC
TRBJ1-5	TRBD1	NA	TRBV28	CASSFLVAASGGGRLSNQPQHF	TGTGCCAGCAGTTTCCTGGTTGCGGCGTCAGGGGGCGGCAGGCTTAGCAATCAGCCCCAGCATTTT
TRBJ2-3	NA	NA	TRBV7-9	CASSLSHTDTQYF	TGTGCCAGCAGCTTATCCCATACAGATACGCAGTATTTT
TRBJ1-1	NA	NA	TRBV29-1	CSVGNSHSPEAFF	TGCAGCGTCGGTAACAGCCACTCCCCTGAAGCTTTCTTT
TRBJ1-2	NA	NA	TRBV19	CASSIDRNRRHYGYTF	TGTGCCAGTAGTATAGATCGGAACAGAAGGCACTATGGCTACACCTTC
TRBJ2-1	TRBD1	NA	TRBV15	CATSRDPGGVNEQFF	TGTGCCACCAGCAGAGATCCAGGGGGCGTGAATGAGCAGTTCTTC
TRBJ2-5	TRBD2	NA	TRBV11-1	CASSGGGSRETQYF	TGTGCCAGCAGCGGGGGGGGATCTCGGGAGACCCAGTACTTC
TRBJ2-5	TRBD2	few	TRBV4-1	CASSQEGRVEETQYF	TGCGCCAGCAGCCAAGAGGGGAGGGTTGAAGAGACCCAGTACTTC
TRBJ2-5	NA	NA	TRBV5-1	CASSLGDSTQETQYF	TGCGCCAGCAGCTTGGGCGACAGCACTCAGGAGACCCAGTACTTC
TRBJ2-7	NA	NA	TRBV6-6	CASSPNVGSYEQYF	TGTGCCAGCAGTCCCAACGTCGGGTCCTACGAGCAGTACTTC
TRBJ1-1	NA	NA	TRBV5-1	CASSSGRATEAFF	TGCGCCAGCAGCTCGGGTCGCGCCACTGAAGCTTTCTTT
TRBJ2-5	TRBD2	NA	TRBV25-1	CASSEYPPSGRDAETQYF	TGTGCCAGCAGTGAATATCCTCCTAGCGGGAGGGACGCGGAGACCCAGTACTTC
TRBJ2-1	TRBD1	few	TRBV6-5	CASTRTGDNEQFF	TGTGCCAGCACCAGGACAGGGGACAATGAGCAGTTCTTC
TRBJ2-1	NA	NA	TRBV9	CASSVVERGLGEQFF	TGTGCCAGCAGCGTAGTGGAGCGCGGGTTGGGTGAGCAGTTCTTC
TRBJ2-3	NA	NA	TRBV4-2	CASSHDATSTRTDTQYF	TGTGCCAGCAGCCATGATGCGACATCAACTAGGACAGATACGCAGTATTTT
TRBJ2-5	TRBD2	NA	TRBV5-1	CASSLLRGGETQYF	TGCGCCAGCAGCTTGTTGCGGGGGGGAGAGACCCAGTACTTC
TRBJ1-1	NA	NA	TRBV9	CASSGAVNTEAFF	TGTGCCAGCAGCGGAGCTGTGAACACTGAAGCTTTCTTT
TRBJ2-4	NA	NA	TRBV13	CASSFTDRFLAKNIQYF	TGTGCCAGCAGCTTTACGGACAGATTCCTAGCCAAAAACATTCAGTACTTC
TRBJ2-3	TRBD2	NA	TRBV10-2	CASSEGEGKDLTDTQYF	TGCGCCAGCAGTGAGGGGGAGGGTAAAGACCTCACAGATACGCAGTATTTT
TRBJ2-2	TRBD1	NA	TRBV7-3	CASSLNTVGTGGIGELFF	TGTGCCAGCAGCTTAAATACGGTTGGGACAGGGGGGATCGGGGAGCTGTTTTTT
TRBJ2-7	TRBD2	NA	TRBV10-3	CAISRTSGSYEQYF	TGTGCCATCAGTAGGACTAGCGGGAGTTACGAGCAGTACTTC
TRBJ1-2	NA	NA	TRBV5-1	CASSLAITGRNYGYTF	TGCGCCAGCAGCTTGGCGATTACCGGCAGGAACTATGGCTACACCTTC
TRBJ2-7	NA	once	TRBV7-2	CASSSQVTQYF	TGTGCCAGCAGCTCTCAGGTTACGCAGTACTTC
TRBJ1-5	NA	NA	TRBV6-5	CASSYRGGPGQPQHF	TGTGCCAGCAGTTACAGAGGGGGACCGGGTCAGCCCCAGCATTTT
TRBJ1-1	NA	NA	TRBV7-9	CSSSFGGTEAFF	TGTTCCAGCAGCTTCGGTGGCACTGAAGCTTTCTTT
TRBJ2-3	TRBD2	NA	TRBV9	CASSVSSGRALDTQYF	TGTGCCAGCAGCGTCTCTAGCGGGAGGGCCTTGGATACGCAGTATTTT
TRBJ2-1	TRBD2	NA	TRBV12-5	CASGTTPLAGVSSYNEQFF	TGTGCTAGTGGCACAACTCCACTAGCGGGAGTTAGCTCCTACAATGAGCAGTTCTTC
TRBJ2-7	NA	once	TRBV28	CATRWGGGKSSYEQYF	TGTGCCACCAGGTGGGGGGGCGGGAAGAGCTCCTACGAGCAGTACTTC
TRBJ1-2	NA	NA	TRBV4-3	CASSQDYFGQTYGYTF	TGCGCCAGCAGCCAAGATTATTTCGGACAGACCTATGGCTACACCTTC
TRBJ2-5	NA	NA	TRBV5-1	CASSLAGEYQETQYF	TGCGCCAGCAGCTTGGCCGGGGAGTACCAAGAGACCCAGTACTTC
TRBJ1-1	NA	NA	TRBV6-1	CASKGPGRVLEAFF	TGTGCCAGCAAGGGCCCCGGCAGGGTACTCGAAGCTTTCTTT
TRBJ2-7	NA	NA	TRBV2	CASIGATNYEQYF	TGTGCCAGCATAGGGGCGACGAACTACGAGCAGTACTTC
TRBJ2-3	TRBD2	NA	TRBV11-2	CASSPLSTSGTDTQYF	TGTGCCAGCAGCCCGCTATCTACTAGCGGCACAGATACGCAGTATTTT
TRBJ1-1	NA	NA	TRBV7-8	CASSLDSTEAFF	TGTGCCAGCAGCTTAGATTCAACTGAAGCTTTCTTT
TRBJ2-7	NA	NA	TRBV21-1	CAIADSTPYEQYF	TGTGCCATCGCCGACTCTACTCCCTACGAGCAGTACTTC